These 18 T cell receptor beta chains originate from one sample sequenced in a study of blood T cells in healthy people across ages. A second PCR, run for roughly 7 to 12 cycles, used a sample-barcoded 5' primer plus a J-beta primer mix. TCRdb independently ran MiXCR on the 5' RACE reads; one entry per CDR3 protein. The sample contains approximately 800,000 distinct CDR3 sequences, approximately 53% of which appear only once. Sequenced: blood. The origin of the receptors is a man of 80 years or more in good health.

The J gene is TRBJ1-5, the V gene TRBV6-1; D gene ambiguous. In germline, CDR1 is MNHNS, CDR2 SASEGT. The CDR3 consists of 15 residues. V was trimmed by 5 bases and J by 2 bases, leaving 13 bases between them. The DNA of the CDR3 is TGTGCCAGCAGTCCGGGAAGTATAGGCAATCAGCCCCAGCATTTT. This translates into CASSPGSIGNQPQHF.

The V call is TRBV7-2, the J call TRBJ2-1, with D possibly matching TRBD2 (5 bases). This CDR3 has 13 amino acids. Trimming cost V 5 bases and J 4 bases, with 9 bases left between them. The germline gives CDR1 SGHTA, CDR2 FQGNSA. DNA of the CDR3: TGTGCCAGCAGCCCTCCGGGATACAATGAGCAGTTCTTC. Its translation is CASSPPGYNEQFF.

This clonotype came up many times. This chain joins TRBV6-1 and TRBJ2-3, with 7 bases matching TRBD2. Germline V gene lookup returns CDR1 MNHNS and CDR2 SASEGT. The CDR3 covers 17 residues. The ends lost 0 bases at V and 14 bases at J; junction bases unmatched: 20. The CDR3 reads CASSEAPGGSGRRYAYF. The CDR3, as DNA: TGTGCCAGCAGTGAAGCTCCAGGCGGGAGCGGTCGAAGATACGCGTATTTT.

This chain uses TRBV7-2 with TRBJ2-2, with D possibly matching TRBD2 (6 bases). CDR1 SGHTA and CDR2 FQGNSA come from the germline V gene. With 5 bases removed from V and 7 bases from J, the gap between germline ends came to 17 bases. This CDR3 is 15 amino acids long. CDR3 sequence reads: CASSPRTSAGGELFF. For the CDR3, the DNA is TGTGCCAGCAGCCCCCGGACTTCAGCGGGCGGGGAGCTGTTTTTT.

V gene TRBV24-1 combines with J gene TRBJ2-1; the match to TRBD1 covers 10 bases. Germline V gives CDR1 KGHDR, CDR2 SFDVKD. This CDR3 spans 16 amino acids. Trimming at V came to 7 bases and at J to 7 bases, leaving 12 bases not matched to a gene. The CDR3 region has the DNA TGTGCCACCAGCGTTTCCGGGACAGGGGCTTTAAATGAGCAGTTCTTC. This gives the protein CATSVSGTGALNEQFF.

The chain joins TRBV9 to TRBJ1-1; D is unclear. CDR3 size: 14 residues. V dropped 0 bases and J dropped 4 bases, with 10 bases sitting between them. Germline V lookup: CDR1 SGDLS, CDR2 YYNGEE. For the CDR3, the DNA is TGTGCCAGCAGCGTAGTGTCCAGGCTCACTGAAGCTTTCTTT. Translation gives CASSVVSRLTEAFF.

The chain employs TRBV24-1 and TRBJ2-5; D gene unclear. Per germline, CDR1 KGHDR and CDR2 SFDVKD. This CDR3 has 11 amino acids. Trimming took 7 bases from V and 11 from J, leaving 13 bases between them. CDR3 residues: CATRGYNEQYF. As DNA, the CDR3 is TGTGCCACCAGAGGGTACAATGAGCAGTACTTC.

This clonotype was counted between two and nine times. The CDR3 nucleotides are TGCGCCAGCAGCAAGCCTGGGCAGGGGTATAATTCACCCCTCCACTTT. Its protein product is CASSKPGQGYNSPLHF. This chain uses TRBV4-1 with TRBJ1-6; D perhaps matches TRBD1 (6 bases). V was trimmed by 5 bases and J by 4 bases, leaving 15 bases between them. CDR1 MGHRA and CDR2 YSYEKL come from the germline V gene. This CDR3 comprises 16 residues.

The CDR3 DNA sequence: TGTGCCAGCAGCCCCTGGGGACTAGCTCTCAATGAGCAGTTCTTC. Protein product: CASSPWGLALNEQFF. V is TRBV3-1 and J is TRBJ2-1; the match to TRBD2 covers 9 bases. The CDR3 is 15 residues long. Germline V gene lookup returns CDR1 LGHDT and CDR2 YNNKEL (reference sequence). Losses at the gene ends were 4 bases for V and 6 bases for J; bases not matched to a gene: 7.

This clonotype has only a few counts. The rearrangement links TRBV7-2 to TRBJ2-3; 8 bases align to TRBD2. Germline V lookup: CDR1 SGHTA, CDR2 FQGNSA. This CDR3 spans 18 amino acids. V shed 3 bases and J 0 bases; nucleotides not matched to a gene: 11. The CDR3 coding sequence is TGTGCCAGCAGCTTGATCCTTAGCGGGACGCCCAGCACAGATACGCAGTATTTT. The encoded protein is CASSLILSGTPSTDTQYF.

Only a few counts were recorded for this clonotype. The chain's CDR3 is CASSSGTTAEQYF. CDR3 DNA: TGCGCCAGCAGCTCTGGGACTACGGCCGAGCAGTACTTC. The J gene is TRBJ2-7, the V gene TRBV5-1; 7 bases align to TRBD2. The CDR3 has 13 residues. V shed 3 bases, J shed 6 bases, and the junction held 6 bases outside the gene matches. Looked up from germline, CDR1 is SGHRS and CDR2 is YFSETQ.

The chain employs TRBV20-1 and TRBJ2-1; D possibly matches TRBD1 or TRBD2 (5 bases each). The germline CDR1 and CDR2 sequences are DFQATT and SNEGSKA (reference sequence). V gave up 3 bases and J gave up 6 bases, with 18 bases separating them. This CDR3 is built from 15 residues. CDR3 nucleotide sequence: TGCAGTGCTAGGGCCGGGACCCACCGCGGCAATGAGCAGTTCTTC. It is translated as CSARAGTHRGNEQFF.

This clonotype appeared a few times. The chain employs TRBV4-1 and TRBJ2-7; 9 nucleotides agree with TRBD2. The junction had 16 bases not matched to a gene; V was cut back by 6 bases and J by 4 bases. Germline CDR1 and CDR2: MGHRA and YSYEKL. The CDR3 covers 17 residues. Here the CDR3 DNA reads TGCGCCAGCAGAAAACGGCAGGCGGGAGGGCCGGAGTACGAGCAGTACTTC. Its translation is CASRKRQAGGPEYEQYF.

This clonotype was seen a few times. This chain joins TRBV5-1 and TRBJ2-7, with 14 bases that match TRBD2. The CDR3 loop spans 18 amino acids. V lost 3 bases, J lost 4 bases, and 12 bases stayed unmatched. Germline V gene sequence: CDR1 SGHRS, CDR2 YFSETQ. The CDR3 DNA reads TGCGCCAGCAGCTGGACTACTACCGGGACTAGCGGGAGTTACGAGCAGTACTTC. Protein sequence: CASSWTTTGTSGSYEQYF.

V is TRBV14 and J is TRBJ2-7; maybe TRBD2 (6 bases). V lost 4 bases and J 0 bases, leaving 16 bases between the germline ends. Looked up from germline, CDR1 is SGHDN and CDR2 is FVKESK. The CDR3 is made up of 16 amino acids. This chain's CDR3 is CASSPISGTISYEQYF. CDR3 bases: TGTGCCAGCAGCCCCATTAGCGGAACAATCTCCTACGAGCAGTACTTC. Based on the CDR3 plus reference TRBV14 and TRBJ2-7, the full variable domain is EAGVTQFPSHSVIEKGQTVTLRCDPISGHDNLYWYRRVMGKEIKFLLHFVKESKQDESGMPNNRFLAERTGGTYSTLKVQPAELEDSGVYFCASSPISGTISYEQYFGPGTRLTVT.

The V and J genes are TRBV7-8 and TRBJ2-7; D gene uncertain. The CDR3 length is 17 residues. Germline lookup yields CDR1 SGHVS and CDR2 FQNEAQ. V was cut by 3 bases and J by 3 bases, with 21 bases left in between. CDR3 nucleotides: TGTGCCAGCAGCTTCCTCCCCGGTCTTATGCAATTCTACGAGCAGTACTTC. Residues: CASSFLPGLMQFYEQYF.

A few counts support this clonotype. The DNA for the CDR3 is TGTGCCAGCAGCTTGGGAAGAGGGGACGGTCAGCCCCAGCATTTT. Encoded protein: CASSLGRGDGQPQHF. The rearrangement joins TRBV5-5 to TRBJ1-5; D might be TRBD1 (5 bases). CDR3 size: 15 residues. V was clipped by 0 bases and J by 6 bases, with 13 bases between them. Germline CDR1 is SGHKS and CDR2 is YYEKEE (reference sequence).

The rearrangement uses TRBV7-2 and TRBJ1-2, with TRBD1 as a possible D gene (5 bases). Deletions cut 1 base from V and 8 bases from J, with 14 bases between. This CDR3 is 14 amino acids long. The germline CDR1 and CDR2 sequences are SGHTA and FQGNSA. The CDR3 is CASSLGGRASGYTF. The CDR3 DNA sequence: TGTGCCAGCAGCTTAGGGGGCAGGGCCTCGGGCTACACCTTC.